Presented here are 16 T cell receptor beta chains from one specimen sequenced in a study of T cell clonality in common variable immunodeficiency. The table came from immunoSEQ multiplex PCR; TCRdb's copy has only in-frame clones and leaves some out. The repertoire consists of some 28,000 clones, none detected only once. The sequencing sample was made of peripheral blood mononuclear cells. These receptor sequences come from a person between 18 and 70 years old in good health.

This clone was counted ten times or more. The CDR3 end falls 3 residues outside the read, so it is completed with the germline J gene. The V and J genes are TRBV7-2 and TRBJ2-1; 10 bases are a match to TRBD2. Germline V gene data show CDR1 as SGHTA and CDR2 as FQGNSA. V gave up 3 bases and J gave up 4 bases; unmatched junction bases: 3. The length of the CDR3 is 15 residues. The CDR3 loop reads CASSLLAGAYNEQFF. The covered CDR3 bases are TGTGCCAGCAGCTTGCTAGCGGGGGCGTACAATGAG.

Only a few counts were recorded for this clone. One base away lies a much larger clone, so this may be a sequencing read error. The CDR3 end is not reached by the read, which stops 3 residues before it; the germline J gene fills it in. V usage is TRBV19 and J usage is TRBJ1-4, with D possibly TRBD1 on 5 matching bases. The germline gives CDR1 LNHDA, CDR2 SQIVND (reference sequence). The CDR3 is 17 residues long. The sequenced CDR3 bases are TGTGCCAGTAGTATAGGACAGAAATCCTCTGGGGCCAACGTA. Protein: CASSIGQKSSGANV. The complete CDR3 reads CASSIGQKSSGANVLFF.

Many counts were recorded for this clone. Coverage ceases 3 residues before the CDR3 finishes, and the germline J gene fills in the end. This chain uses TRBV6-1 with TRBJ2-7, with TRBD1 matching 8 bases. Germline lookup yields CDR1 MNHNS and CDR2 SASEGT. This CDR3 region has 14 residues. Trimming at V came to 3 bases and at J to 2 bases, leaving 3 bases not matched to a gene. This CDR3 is CASSDRGLAYEQYF. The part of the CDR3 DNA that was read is TGTGCCAGCAGTGACAGGGGGCTCGCCTACGAG.

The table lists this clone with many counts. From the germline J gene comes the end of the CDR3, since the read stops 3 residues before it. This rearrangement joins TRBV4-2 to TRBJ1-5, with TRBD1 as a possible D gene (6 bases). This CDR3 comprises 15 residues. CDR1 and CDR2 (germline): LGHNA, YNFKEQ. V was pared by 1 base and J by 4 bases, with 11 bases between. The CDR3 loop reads CASSQGAGANQPQHF. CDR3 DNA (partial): TGTGCCAGCAGCCAAGGGGCAGGGGCTAATCAGCCC.

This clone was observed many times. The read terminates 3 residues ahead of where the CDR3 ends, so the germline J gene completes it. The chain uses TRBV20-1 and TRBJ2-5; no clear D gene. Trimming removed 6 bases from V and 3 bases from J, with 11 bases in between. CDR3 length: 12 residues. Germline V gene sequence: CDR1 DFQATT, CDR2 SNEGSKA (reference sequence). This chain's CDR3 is CSANTREETQYF. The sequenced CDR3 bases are TGCAGTGCCAACACGAGAGAAGAGACC.

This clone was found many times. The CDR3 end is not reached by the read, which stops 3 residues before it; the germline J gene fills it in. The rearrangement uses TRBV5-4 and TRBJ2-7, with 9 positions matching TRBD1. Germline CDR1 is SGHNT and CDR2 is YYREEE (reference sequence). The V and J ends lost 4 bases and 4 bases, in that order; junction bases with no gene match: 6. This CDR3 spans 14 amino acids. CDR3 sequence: CASSPGTGSYEQYF. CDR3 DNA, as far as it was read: TGTGCCAGCAGCCCCGGGACAGGGTCTTACGAG.

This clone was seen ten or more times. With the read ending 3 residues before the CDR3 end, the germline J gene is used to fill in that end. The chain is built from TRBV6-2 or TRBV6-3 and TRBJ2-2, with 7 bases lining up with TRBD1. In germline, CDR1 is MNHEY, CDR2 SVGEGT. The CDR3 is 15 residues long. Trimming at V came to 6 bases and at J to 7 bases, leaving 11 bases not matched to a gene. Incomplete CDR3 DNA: TGTGCCAGCAGCCACGGGACAGTTGCGGACGGGGAG. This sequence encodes CASSHGTVADGE. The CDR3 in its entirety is CASSHGTVADGELFF.

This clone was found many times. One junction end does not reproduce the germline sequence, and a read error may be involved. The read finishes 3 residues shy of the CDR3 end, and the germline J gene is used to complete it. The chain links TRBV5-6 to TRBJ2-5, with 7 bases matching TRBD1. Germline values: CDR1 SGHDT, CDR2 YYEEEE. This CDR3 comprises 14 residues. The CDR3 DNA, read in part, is TGTGTCAGCAGCGCCCAGACAGGGTTCGAGACC. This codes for CVSSAQTGFET. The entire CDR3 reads CVSSAQTGFETQYF.

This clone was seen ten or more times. The DNA read from the CDR3 is TGTGCCAGCAGCCCCCAGGTTGACAGATCCTATGGC. Residues: CASSPQVDRSYG. The full CDR3 protein reads CASSPQVDRSYGYTF. This rearrangement joins TRBV7-2 to TRBJ1-2, with a weak D call TRBD1 (5 bases). From the germline J gene comes the end of the CDR3, since the read stops 3 residues before it. There are 15 residues in the CDR3. Germline V CDR1 and CDR2: SGHTA, FQGNSA. V shed 5 bases and J shed 4 bases, with 17 bases lying between them.

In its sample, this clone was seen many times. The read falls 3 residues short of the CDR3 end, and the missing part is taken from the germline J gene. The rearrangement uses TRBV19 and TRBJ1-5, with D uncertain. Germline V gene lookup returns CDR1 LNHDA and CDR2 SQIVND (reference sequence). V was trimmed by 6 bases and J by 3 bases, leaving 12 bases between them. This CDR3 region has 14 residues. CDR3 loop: CASSPDINNQPQHF. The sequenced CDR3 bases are TGTGCCAGTAGCCCCGACATTAACAATCAGCCC.

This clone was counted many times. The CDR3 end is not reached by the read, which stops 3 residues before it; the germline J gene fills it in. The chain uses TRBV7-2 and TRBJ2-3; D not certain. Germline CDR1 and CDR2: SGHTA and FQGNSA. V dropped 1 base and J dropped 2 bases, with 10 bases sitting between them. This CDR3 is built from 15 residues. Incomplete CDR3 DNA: TGTGCCAGCAGCTTAGTTGACTCCTACACAGATACG. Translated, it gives CASSLVDSYTDT. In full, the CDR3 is CASSLVDSYTDTQYF. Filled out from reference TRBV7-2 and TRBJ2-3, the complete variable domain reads GAGVSQSPSNKVTEKGKDVELRCDPISGHTALYWYRQSLGQGLEFLIYFQGNSAPDKSGLPSDRFSAERTGGSVSTLTIQRTQQEDSAVYLCASSLVDSYTDTQYFGPGTRLTVL.

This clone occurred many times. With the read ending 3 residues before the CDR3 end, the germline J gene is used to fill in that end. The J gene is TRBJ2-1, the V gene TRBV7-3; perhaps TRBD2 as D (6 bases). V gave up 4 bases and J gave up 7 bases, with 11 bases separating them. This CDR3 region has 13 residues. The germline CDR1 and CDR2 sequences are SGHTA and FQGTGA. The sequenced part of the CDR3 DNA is TGTGCCAGCAGCTCCGGGACTCGTAATGAG. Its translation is CASSSGTRNE. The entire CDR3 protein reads CASSSGTRNEQFF.

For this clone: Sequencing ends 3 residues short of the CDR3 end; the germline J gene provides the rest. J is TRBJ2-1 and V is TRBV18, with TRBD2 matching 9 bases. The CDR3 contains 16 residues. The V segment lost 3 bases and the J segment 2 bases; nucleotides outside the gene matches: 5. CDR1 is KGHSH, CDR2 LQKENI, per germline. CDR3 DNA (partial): TGTGCCAGCTCACCCCCTGCTAGCGGGGCCTACAATGAG. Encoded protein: CASSPPASGAYNE. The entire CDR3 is CASSPPASGAYNEQFF.

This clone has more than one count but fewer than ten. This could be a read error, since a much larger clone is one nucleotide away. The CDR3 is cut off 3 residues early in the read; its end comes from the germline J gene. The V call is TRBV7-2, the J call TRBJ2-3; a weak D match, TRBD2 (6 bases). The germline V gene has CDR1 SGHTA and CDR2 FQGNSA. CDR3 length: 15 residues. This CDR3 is CASSLGGVVRQPQYF. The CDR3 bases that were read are TGTGCCAGCAGCTTAGGGGGGGTCGTCAGGCAGCCG. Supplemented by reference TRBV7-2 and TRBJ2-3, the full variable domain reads GAGVSQSPSNKVTEKGKDVELRCDPISGHTALYWYRQSLGQGLEFLIYFQGNSAPDKSGLPSDRFSAERTGGSVSTLTIQRTQQEDSAVYLCASSLGGVVRQPQYFGPGTRLTVL.

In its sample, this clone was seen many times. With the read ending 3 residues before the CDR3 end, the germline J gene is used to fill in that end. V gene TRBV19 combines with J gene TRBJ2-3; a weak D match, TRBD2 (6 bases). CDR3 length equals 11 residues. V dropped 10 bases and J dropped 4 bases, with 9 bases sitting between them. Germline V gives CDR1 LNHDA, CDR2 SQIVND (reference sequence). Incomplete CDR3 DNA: TGTGCCACCGGGACTCCAGATACG. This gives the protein CATGTPDT. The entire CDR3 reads CATGTPDTQYF.

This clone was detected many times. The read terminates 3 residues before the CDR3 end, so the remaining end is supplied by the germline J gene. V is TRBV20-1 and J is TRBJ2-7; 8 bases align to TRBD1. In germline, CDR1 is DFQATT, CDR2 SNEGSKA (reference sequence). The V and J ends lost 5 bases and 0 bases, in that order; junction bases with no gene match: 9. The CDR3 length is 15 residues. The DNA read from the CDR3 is TGCAGTGCTCGAAGAAGACAGGGGATCTCCTACGAG. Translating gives CSARRRQGISYE. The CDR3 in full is CSARRRQGISYEQYF.